Following are 24 T cell receptor beta chains from one sample sequenced in a study of blood T cell repertoires in COVID-19 (dated by TCRdb to 2019 to 2021). Libraries were made using the immunoSEQ multiplex PCR assay. Held by TCRdb, this immuneACCESS table contains in-frame sequences only and omits some clones. Under half of the omission traces to an unresolved V gene where checked; the cause of the rest is unknown. This sample is represented by 120,000 or so clones; over 65% of them were singletons. Of the sample, 3.8% falls within the top ten clones. Sequencing used peripheral blood. These receptor sequences come from an elderly woman with acute or convalescent COVID-19.

The chain couples TRBV9 to TRBJ2-1; D is perhaps TRBD2 (5 bases). CDR3 length equals 15 residues. The V end lost 1 base, the J end lost 6 bases, and 14 bases lay between the germline ends. Germline-derived CDR1 and CDR2 are SGDLS and YYNGEE. The CDR3 here is CASSVSLAAGNEQFF. In DNA, the CDR3 is TGTGCCAGCAGCGTAAGCCTAGCCGCCGGCAATGAGCAGTTCTTC.

The chain is built from TRBV11-2 and TRBJ1-6; the D is unclear. Trimming took 5 bases from V and 7 from J, leaving 9 bases between them. Germline assignment: CDR1 SGHAT and CDR2 FQNNGV. CDR3 length: 13 amino acids. The CDR3 reads CASSPQKNSPLHF. The CDR3 DNA reads TGTGCCAGCAGCCCCCAGAAGAATTCACCCCTCCACTTT.

This chain joins TRBV30 and TRBJ1-1, with 9 bases that match TRBD1. V was pared by 5 bases and J by 4 bases, with 5 bases of the junction left unmatched. CDR1 and CDR2 (germline): GTSNPN, SVGIG (reference sequence). This CDR3 contains 13 residues. CDR3 DNA: TGTGCCTGGGACACAGGGGGCGTCACTGAAGCTTTCTTT. Translated, it gives CAWDTGGVTEAFF.

The chain is built from TRBV30 and TRBJ1-1; perhaps TRBD1 as D (5 bases). Germline V lookup: CDR1 GTSNPN, CDR2 SVGIG (reference sequence). Trimming stripped 3 bases from V and 6 bases from J, with 17 bases between. The CDR3 totals 14 residues. The CDR3 is CAWSQRGGRAEAFF. CDR3 in DNA: TGTGCCTGGAGCCAGAGGGGCGGGAGGGCTGAAGCTTTCTTT.

The chain couples TRBV27 to TRBJ1-6, with 8 bases identical to TRBD1. The CDR3 is 16 amino acids. The J segment lost 6 bases and the V segment lost 4 bases, leaving 8 bases of the junction unmatched. Per the germline V gene, CDR1 is MNHEY and CDR2 is SMNVEV (reference sequence). CDR3 sequence reads: CASSWSRTGSNSPLHF. CDR3 nucleotides: TGTGCCAGCAGTTGGAGCAGGACAGGGAGTAATTCACCCCTCCACTTT.

For this clone: The same CDR3 also results from other DNA sequences found in this sample. This chain links TRBV29-1 with TRBJ1-5; D might be TRBD1 (6 bases). The germline CDR1 and CDR2 sequences are SQVTM and ANQGSEA. The germline V and J ends were trimmed by 5 bases and 2 bases, with 7 bases remaining between them. CDR3 length equals 12 residues. The DNA of the CDR3 is TGCAGCGTTCGACAGGGCAATCAGCCCCAGCATTTT. Its translation is CSVRQGNQPQHF.

This clone was detected a few times. This rearrangement joins TRBV4-2 to TRBJ1-2; D unresolved. CDR1 and CDR2 from the germline V gene are LGHNA and YNFKEQ. This CDR3 is built from 14 residues. Trimming cost V 0 bases and J 4 bases, with 9 bases left between them. The CDR3 here is CASSQDLPVYGYTF. CDR3 nucleotide sequence: TGTGCCAGCAGCCAAGATCTCCCGGTCTATGGCTACACCTTC.

The chain joins TRBV20-1 to TRBJ1-1; no clear D gene. Germline loops: CDR1 DFQATT, CDR2 SNEGSKA (reference sequence). The V and J ends lost 3 bases and 1 base respectively, with 9 bases between them. The CDR3 has 13 amino acids. The CDR3 reads CSASMGKNTEAFF. CDR3 in DNA: TGCAGTGCTAGTATGGGCAAGAACACTGAAGCTTTCTTT.

The chain links TRBV14 to TRBJ2-1; 9 bases are a match to TRBD1. There are 15 residues in the CDR3. Germline V gene data show CDR1 as SGHDN and CDR2 as FVKESK. Germline trimming cut 4 bases from V and 5 bases from J; bases unmatched to any gene: 6. CDR3 bases: TGTGCCAGCAGCCCGCGGGACAGGGCTAACAATGAGCAGTTCTTC. Its protein is CASSPRDRANNEQFF.

This rearrangement joins TRBV5-4 to TRBJ1-4, with D unresolved. This CDR3 comprises 17 residues. V shed 1 base and J shed 4 bases, with 17 bases lying between them. Germline CDR1 reads SGHNT; CDR2 reads YYREEE (reference sequence). The CDR3 here is CASSLWVGGSLNEKLFF. DNA for the CDR3: TGTGCCAGCAGCTTGTGGGTTGGAGGGAGCCTTAATGAAAAACTGTTTTTT.

At least ten counts were recorded for this clone. J is TRBJ2-5 and V is TRBV19, with D perhaps matching TRBD2 (6 bases). Per germline, CDR1 LNHDA and CDR2 SQIVND (reference sequence). Trimming took off 0 bases at V and 4 bases at J, with 12 bases between the two ends. The CDR3 runs 15 residues. Here the CDR3 reads CASSIDGAGAETQYF. CDR3 DNA sequence: TGTGCCAGTAGTATAGATGGAGCGGGCGCAGAGACCCAGTACTTC.

This chain uses TRBV30 with TRBJ2-5; the D is unclear. The V end lost 2 bases, the J end lost 7 bases, and 11 bases lay between the germline ends. Germline V lookup: CDR1 GTSNPN, CDR2 SVGIG (reference sequence). The CDR3 totals 12 residues. CDR3 amino acids: CAWSSTRGTQYF. CDR3 DNA: TGTGCCTGGAGTTCTACCCGCGGGACCCAGTACTTC.

As to this clone: A read error may account for a junction end that differs from germline. V usage is TRBV7-9 and J usage is TRBJ1-5, with 7 nucleotides matching TRBD1. The germline CDR1 and CDR2 sequences are SEHNR and FQNEAQ (reference sequence). The length of the CDR3 is 15 residues. The CDR3 is CASSGTVYSNQPQHF. The CDR3 region has the DNA TGTGCCAGCAGCGGGACAGTTTATAGCAATCAACCCCAGCATTTT.

CDR3 loop: CASSVGTVPYEQYF. CDR3 DNA sequence: TGTGCCAGCAGTGTCGGGACAGTCCCCTACGAGCAGTACTTC. The chain carries TRBV2 and TRBJ2-7; 7 positions match TRBD1. The V and J ends lost 4 bases and 2 bases, in that order; junction bases with no gene match: 5. Germline V gene sequence: CDR1 SNHLY, CDR2 FYNNEI. The CDR3 contains 14 residues.

This chain joins TRBV12-3 or TRBV12-4 and TRBJ2-7; tentatively, D is TRBD1 (5 bases). This CDR3 has 13 residues. Deletions cut 8 bases from V and 6 bases from J, with 17 bases between. The CDR3 region has the DNA TGTGCCAGCGGATCCACCAGGGAAAGCGAGCAGTACTTC. Encoded protein: CASGSTRESEQYF.

The table lists this clone with a count of one. This chain joins TRBV27 and TRBJ2-7; possible D gene TRBD2, 6 bases. The CDR3 covers 16 residues. With 5 bases removed from V and 0 bases from J, the gap between germline ends came to 17 bases. Germline assignment: CDR1 MNHEY and CDR2 SMNVEV (reference sequence). CDR3 DNA sequence: TGTGCCAGCAGTCCTTATACTGGGGGGAGCTCCTACGAGCAGTACTTC. The encoded protein is CASSPYTGGSSYEQYF.

This rearrangement joins TRBV19 to TRBJ2-7; a possible D gene is TRBD1 (6 bases). CDR1 is LNHDA, CDR2 SQIVND, per germline (reference sequence). V was trimmed by 5 bases and J by 2 bases, leaving 16 bases between them. This CDR3 is 15 amino acids long. CDR3 loop: CASSVTRDTTYEQYF. In DNA form, the CDR3 reads TGTGCCAGTAGTGTAACCCGGGACACTACCTACGAGCAGTACTTC.

Comments on this clone: A read error may produce the germline difference seen at one junction end. The chain couples TRBV30 to TRBJ2-7, with D perhaps assigned TRBD1 or TRBD2 (6 bases each). CDR1 and CDR2 from the germline V gene are GTSNPN and SVGIG (reference sequence). The CDR3 contains 14 residues. CDR3 coding DNA: TGTGCCCGGAGGGGAGCAGGGGACTCCTACGAGCAGTACTTC. It yields the protein CARRGAGDSYEQYF.

This chain joins TRBV5-1 and TRBJ1-4; possible D gene TRBD1, 6 bases. The CDR3 contains 15 residues. V was trimmed by 4 bases and J by 5 bases, leaving 15 bases between them. Germline CDR1 and CDR2: SGHRS and YFSETQ. The CDR3 sequence is CASSGKDSLNEKLFF. The CDR3 nucleotides read TGCGCCAGCAGCGGAAAGGACAGTTTAAATGAAAAACTGTTTTTT.

This clone showed up just a few times. V is TRBV6-1 and J is TRBJ2-7; D unclear. The germline gives CDR1 MNHNS, CDR2 SASEGT. This CDR3 comprises 15 residues. Trimming took 3 bases from V and 2 from J, leaving 14 bases between them. The CDR3 region has the DNA TGTGCCAGCAGTGATCCCGGCAGGTACACCTACGAGCAGTACTTC. It yields the protein CASSDPGRYTYEQYF.

Notes on this clone: The sample carries other DNA sequences with the same CDR3. The V call is TRBV2, the J call TRBJ1-1; 9 nucleotides align to TRBD1. Germline lookup yields CDR1 SNHLY and CDR2 FYNNEI. There are 13 residues in the CDR3. After removal of 8 bases from V and 2 bases from J, the junction contained 3 bases not matched to a gene. CDR3 protein: CASRGQGNTEAFF. In DNA, the CDR3 is TGTGCCAGCCGGGGACAGGGAAACACTGAAGCTTTCTTT.

The V and J genes are TRBV6-4 and TRBJ1-2; 10 nucleotides agree with TRBD1. CDR1 is MRHNA, CDR2 SNTAGT, per germline. CDR3 size: 13 residues. Unmatched junction bases numbered 1, after V lost 4 bases and J lost 5 bases. DNA for the CDR3: TGTGCCAGCAGTGCGGACAGGGGGTATGGCTACACCTTC. Encoded protein: CASSADRGYGYTF.

This chain uses TRBV7-9 with TRBJ1-1; 7 bases are shared with TRBD1. V dropped 6 bases and J dropped 6; count of bases not matched to a gene: 16. CDR1 and CDR2 from the germline V gene are SEHNR and FQNEAQ (reference sequence). The CDR3 is 16 amino acids. The CDR3 coding sequence is TGTGCCAGCAGTGGGTGGAGGGGGACAGCACTCGCTGAAGCTTTCTTT. As protein: CASSGWRGTALAEAFF.

This chain joins TRBV27 and TRBJ2-1, with 12 bases that match TRBD2. Germline lookup yields CDR1 MNHEY and CDR2 SMNVEV (reference sequence). The junction had 3 bases not matched to a gene; V was cut back by 5 bases and J by 7 bases. CDR3 length: 14 residues. The chain's CDR3 is CASSGLAGRNEQFF. For the CDR3, the DNA is TGTGCCAGCAGTGGACTAGCGGGAAGGAATGAGCAGTTCTTC.